The 11 T cell receptor beta chains below all came from one sample that was sequenced in a study of PD-1 blockade in classical Hodgkin lymphoma. Measured with immunoSEQ multiplex PCR; TCRdb has only the in-frame clones, and not every one. Of approximately 37,000 clones in the sample, around 78% were seen once. Autologous stem cell transplantation was followed by relapse in every patient, and brentuximab vedotin exposure varied. Sequenced here: peripheral blood mononuclear cells (PBMCs), sampled at baseline. Receptors were obtained from a human donor with classical Hodgkin lymphoma.

J is TRBJ2-7 and V is TRBV7-2; 7 positions agree with TRBD1. V shed 3 bases and J 2 bases; nucleotides not matched to a gene: 13. Germline V gene data show CDR1 as SGHTA and CDR2 as FQGNSA. The CDR3 runs to 17 residues. The CDR3 nucleotides are TGTGCCAGCAGCTTCTACCCATCCGGGACAGAGGCCTACGAGCAGTACTTC. Protein sequence: CASSFYPSGTEAYEQYF.

In its sample, this clone was seen a few times. The chain employs TRBV27 and TRBJ2-3, with D possibly being TRBD2 (7 bases). There are 16 residues in the CDR3. The germline V gene has CDR1 MNHEY and CDR2 SMNVEV (reference sequence). V dropped 2 bases and J dropped 1 base, with 13 bases sitting between them. The CDR3 loop reads CASSLEGGEGTDTQYF. For the CDR3, the DNA is TGTGCCAGCAGTTTAGAGGGGGGGGAGGGCACAGATACGCAGTATTTT.

The genes are TRBV4-1 and TRBJ2-7, with no clear D. CDR1 and CDR2 from the germline V gene are MGHRA and YSYEKL. Trimming pared 1 base from V and 0 bases from J, leaving 13 bases between. CDR3 length equals 16 residues. As DNA, the CDR3 is TGCGCCAGCAGCCAAGTGCCGCTCCTTAGCTCCTACGAGCAGTACTTC. It yields the protein CASSQVPLLSSYEQYF.

The chain has TRBV23-1 and TRBJ1-2, with a weak D call TRBD1 (5 bases). TRBV23-1 is placed among ORFs of uncertain function. This CDR3 is built from 15 residues. Trimming shortened V by 7 bases and J by 3 bases, and 18 bases separated the two germline ends. The CDR3 DNA follows: TGCGCCAGCAAGCGACAGATGTCTTCCTACTATGGCTACACCTTC. Translating gives CASKRQMSSYYGYTF.

The chain employs TRBV2 and TRBJ2-7; 8 nucleotides align to TRBD2. V trimming: 6 bases; J trimming: 0 bases; junction bases outside the gene matches: 10. The CDR3 totals 16 residues. In germline, CDR1 is SNHLY, CDR2 FYNNEI. The DNA of the CDR3 is TGTGCCAGCAGCCACGACCCCGGGGGGGGCTCCTACGAGCAGTACTTC. This gives the protein CASSHDPGGGSYEQYF.

The chain combines TRBV6-5 with TRBJ2-6; D is possibly TRBD1 or TRBD2 (5 bases each). This CDR3 contains 15 residues. Germline V gives CDR1 MNHEY, CDR2 SVGAGI. Trimming stripped 8 bases from V and 0 bases from J, with 11 bases between. The CDR3 sequence is CASQSGGSGANVLTF. Here the CDR3 DNA reads TGTGCCAGCCAAAGTGGGGGCTCTGGGGCCAACGTCCTGACTTTC.

The genes are TRBV11-2 and TRBJ2-1; possibly TRBD2 for D (6 bases). The V gene's germline CDR1 is SGHAT and CDR2 FQNNGV. The V and J ends lost 4 bases and 0 bases respectively, with 13 bases between them. The CDR3 is 16 amino acids. Written as DNA, the CDR3 is TGTGCCAGCAGCTCAGGTCGGGGGAGCTCCTACAATGAGCAGTTCTTC. Its translation: CASSSGRGSSYNEQFF.

The chain has TRBV7-2 and TRBJ2-5; 8 bases fit TRBD2. The V gene end was trimmed by 2 bases and the J gene end by 1 base; junction bases not matched to a gene: 6. Looked up from germline, CDR1 is SGHTA and CDR2 is FQGNSA. The CDR3 is 16 residues long. The CDR3 DNA sequence: TGTGCCAGCAGCTTATTCCGGCGGGGGGCCCAAGAGACCCAGTACTTC. Translation gives CASSLFRRGAQETQYF.

The rearrangement uses TRBV7-7 and TRBJ2-5; D remains ambiguous. V lost 2 bases and J 1 base, leaving 8 bases between the germline ends. Germline CDR1 is SSHAT and CDR2 is FNYEAQ (reference sequence). The CDR3 totals 14 residues. CDR3 residues: CASSLSASQETQYF. DNA of the CDR3: TGTGCCAGCAGCTTATCGGCCAGCCAAGAGACCCAGTACTTC.

This sequence joins TRBV6-6 and TRBJ1-2, with a possible D match to TRBD1 (5 bases). Looked up from germline, CDR1 is MNHNY and CDR2 is SVGAGI (reference sequence). CDR3 length equals 13 residues. V lost 6 bases to trimming and J lost 4 bases, with 12 bases between them. The CDR3 spells CASSTSGAYGYTF. CDR3 coding DNA: TGTGCCAGCAGCACGTCTGGGGCCTATGGCTACACCTTC.

The V gene is TRBV7-2, the J gene TRBJ2-5; D might be TRBD1 (5 bases). Trimming stripped 4 bases from V and 5 bases from J, with 11 bases between. Germline CDR1 SGHTA, CDR2 FQGNSA. The CDR3 runs 13 residues. The DNA of the CDR3 is TGTGCCAGCAGCTACGATTCAGGGGAGACCCAGTACTTC. Translation gives CASSYDSGETQYF.